These 11 T cell receptor beta chains were all obtained from the same sample, sequenced in a study of shared clonotypes between healthy human individuals. Terminally differentiated effector memory CD45RA+ cells were excluded from the naive CD8 cells, which were CD45RO-negative and positively selected for CCR7. Method: immunoSEQ multiplex PCR; TCRdb's copy keeps in-frame clones and lacks some. The table shows almost 700,000 clones, with 92% occurring only once. Sequencing was performed on naive CD8+ T cells sorted from blood. The receptors come from a man between 25 and 39 years old in good health.

This clone was observed a single time. The chain couples TRBV7-9 to TRBJ2-7; the D is unclear. The CDR3 contains 14 residues. Germline CDR1 SEHNR, CDR2 FQNEAQ (reference sequence). The V and J ends lost 0 bases and 2 bases respectively, with 8 bases between them. For the CDR3, the DNA is TGTGCCAGCAGCTTAGCTAACAACCCCTACGAGCAGTACTTC. Its translation is CASSLANNPYEQYF.

The V and J genes are TRBV13 and TRBJ2-1, with 9 bases that match TRBD2. CDR1 and CDR2 from the germline V gene are PRHDT and FYEKMQ (reference sequence). CDR3 length: 20 residues. After removal of 4 bases from V and 0 bases from J, the junction contained 16 bases not matched to a gene. CDR3 amino acids: CASSSTNGGVAGASYNEQFF. Written as DNA, the CDR3 is TGTGCCAGCAGCTCCACAAACGGGGGGGTAGCGGGAGCCTCCTACAATGAGCAGTTCTTC.

The table lists this clone with a count of one. The chain is built from TRBV4-1 and TRBJ2-5, with TRBD2 matching 11 bases. CDR1 is MGHRA and CDR2 is YSYEKL in the germline V gene. V lost 1 base, J lost 2 bases, and 9 bases stayed unmatched. CDR3 size: 18 residues. CDR3 region: CASSQGPLTSGGQETQYF. The CDR3 DNA sequence: TGCGCCAGCAGCCAAGGCCCACTTACTAGCGGGGGACAAGAGACCCAGTACTTC.

This sequence joins TRBV11-3 and TRBJ2-2; maybe TRBD2 (6 bases). The CDR3 sequence is 15 residues long. V lost 7 bases and J lost 4, with 16 bases in between. The germline V gene encodes CDR1 SGHNT and CDR2 YENEEA. In DNA form, the CDR3 reads TGTGCCAGCACCGCATCACGGGGGACCACCGGGGAGCTGTTTTTT. Its protein product is CASTASRGTTGELFF.

This chain connects TRBV28 to TRBJ2-7; 10 bases are shared with TRBD1. The germline V gene encodes CDR1 MDHEN and CDR2 SYDVKM. V lost 5 bases, J lost 2 bases, and 9 bases stayed unmatched. This CDR3 is built from 16 residues. The CDR3 DNA sequence: TGTGCCAGCAGTGACAGGGGGCGCGGCAAAACCTACGAGCAGTACTTC. Translation gives CASSDRGRGKTYEQYF. Complete variable domain (other parts from reference TRBV28 and TRBJ2-7): DVKVTQSSRYLVKRTGEKVFLECVQDMDHENMFWYRQDPGLGLRLIYFSYDVKMKEKGDIPEGYSVSREKKERFSLILESASTNQTSMYLCASSDRGRGKTYEQYFGPGTRLTVT.

The CDR3 is CASSPRTGHTDTQYF. The CDR3 bases are TGTGCCAGCAGCCCTCGTACAGGGCACACAGATACGCAGTATTTT. This chain uses TRBV7-9 with TRBJ2-3, with D possibly matching TRBD1 (6 bases). This CDR3 contains 15 residues. Germline V gene sequence: CDR1 SEHNR, CDR2 FQNEAQ (reference sequence). Trimming removed 5 bases from V and 2 bases from J, with 14 bases in between.

This chain links TRBV11-2 with TRBJ2-3; tentative D call: TRBD1 (5 bases). Looked up from germline, CDR1 is SGHAT and CDR2 is FQNNGV. Deletions cut 5 bases from V and 0 bases from J, with 12 bases between. CDR3 length equals 15 residues. The chain's CDR3 is CASSAQGGSTDTQYF. The DNA for the CDR3 is TGTGCCAGCAGCGCCCAGGGTGGGAGCACAGATACGCAGTATTTT.

This chain joins TRBV28 and TRBJ1-5; 8 nucleotides line up with TRBD1. The ends lost 2 bases at V and 5 bases at J; junction bases unmatched: 5. This CDR3 is 15 amino acids long. Germline CDR1 reads MDHEN; CDR2 reads SYDVKM. In DNA form, the CDR3 reads TGTGCCAGCAGTTTAGAGACAGGGGTCCATCAGCCCCAGCATTTT. Translation: CASSLETGVHQPQHF. Together with reference TRBV28 and TRBJ1-5, the CDR3 gives the full variable domain: DVKVTQSSRYLVKRTGEKVFLECVQDMDHENMFWYRQDPGLGLRLIYFSYDVKMKEKGDIPEGYSVSREKKERFSLILESASTNQTSMYLCASSLETGVHQPQHFGDGTRLSIL.

V and J are TRBV11-2 and TRBJ2-3; 7 positions agree with TRBD1. Trimming cost V 1 base and J 1 base; bases outside gene matches: 5. The CDR3 loop spans 16 amino acids. In germline, CDR1 is SGHAT, CDR2 FQNNGV. DNA for the CDR3: TGTGCCAGCAGCTTAGGTTTTGGACAGGGCACAGATACGCAGTATTTT. This codes for CASSLGFGQGTDTQYF.

The chain uses TRBV19 and TRBJ2-2; maybe TRBD1 (6 bases). The germline V and J ends were trimmed by 11 bases and 5 bases, with 18 bases remaining between them. The CDR3 loop spans 14 amino acids. Germline CDR1 is LNHDA and CDR2 is SQIVND (reference sequence). CDR3 residues: CAGANRDVTGELFF. The CDR3 nucleotides are TGTGCCGGCGCAAACAGGGACGTTACCGGGGAGCTGTTTTTT.

This sequence joins TRBV7-8 and TRBJ2-2; 7 nucleotides match TRBD1. The germline V gene encodes CDR1 SGHVS and CDR2 FQNEAQ. This CDR3 comprises 20 residues. The J segment lost 1 base and the V segment lost 1 base, leaving 15 bases of the junction unmatched. The CDR3 protein is CASSLDLYARGLGNTGELFF. CDR3 DNA sequence: TGTGCCAGCAGCTTAGATCTCTACGCTAGGGGGCTGGGGAACACCGGGGAGCTGTTTTTT.